The T cell receptor (beta chain) under discussion was sequenced for a study of blood T cell repertoires in COVID-19. Study-wide background: COVID-19 samples from acute and convalescent phases originated in the United States, Italy and Spain. The cDNA or gDNA used as material had been derived from T cells, B-cell-depleted T cells, or PBMCs.

The CDR3 loop spans 16 amino acids. The ends lost 3 bases at V and 5 bases at J; junction bases unmatched: 10. Germline-derived CDR1 and CDR2 are MNHEY and SVGAGI. Per the original data handling: It was from reference gene primer amplification that nucleated cell counts were estimated. Sequencing used immunoSEQ multiplex PCR; TCRdb keeps in-frame clones, though not all of them. That table gives V, J and clone size, and the DNA gave D and trimming. The sample contains 30,000 to 40,000 clones, just over 90% of which appear only once. As regards this clone: Other DNA sequences from this sample encode an identical CDR3 as well.

This TCR was sampled from a male donor with active COVID-19. Sequencing used peripheral blood. V gene TRBV6-5 combines with J gene TRBJ1-1; 9 nucleotides line up with TRBD1. CDR3 sequence: CASSYLGTGGLTEAFF. CDR3 in DNA: TGTGCCAGCAGTTATCTTGGTACAGGGGGCTTAACTGAAGCTTTCTTT.